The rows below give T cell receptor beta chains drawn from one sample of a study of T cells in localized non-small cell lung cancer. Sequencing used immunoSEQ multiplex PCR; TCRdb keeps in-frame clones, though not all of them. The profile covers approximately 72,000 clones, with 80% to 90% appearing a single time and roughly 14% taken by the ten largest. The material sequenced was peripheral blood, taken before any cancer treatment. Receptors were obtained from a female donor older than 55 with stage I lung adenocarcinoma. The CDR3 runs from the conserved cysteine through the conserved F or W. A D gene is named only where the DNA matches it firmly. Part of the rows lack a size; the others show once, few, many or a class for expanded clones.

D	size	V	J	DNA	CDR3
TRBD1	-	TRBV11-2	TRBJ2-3	TGTGCCAGCAGTAAGAATATACAGGGGAAGGGCACAGATACGCAGTATTTT	CASSKNIQGKGTDTQYF
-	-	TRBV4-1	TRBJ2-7	TGCGCCAGCAGCCACGGGGAAGAGGACTACGAGCAGTACTTC	CASSHGEEDYEQYF
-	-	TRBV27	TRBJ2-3	TGTGCCAGCAGTTTATCTAGCCGGGATACGCAGTATTTT	CASSLSSRDTQYF
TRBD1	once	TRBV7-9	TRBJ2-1	TGTGCCAGCACCCCCGGGACAGGGCTCTTTAATGAGCAGTTCTTC	CASTPGTGLFNEQFF
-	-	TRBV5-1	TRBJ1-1	TGCGCCAGCAGCTTTTTGGGGGGCACTGAAGCTTTCTTT	CASSFLGGTEAFF
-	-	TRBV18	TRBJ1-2	TGTGCCAGCTCACCTCAACCCACCGGGCCCCAAGAGGGAGGCTACACCTTC	CASSPQPTGPQEGGYTF
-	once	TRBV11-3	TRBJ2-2	TGTGCCAGCAGCCTACTCAGGACCGAGACCGGGGAGCTGTTTTTT	CASSLLRTETGELFF
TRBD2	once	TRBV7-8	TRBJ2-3	TGTGCCAGCAGCTTAAGGACTAGCGGGGGGGTAGGAGATACGCAGTATTTT	CASSLRTSGGVGDTQYF
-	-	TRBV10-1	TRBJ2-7	TGCGCCAGCAGTCGGAACCCGAGCTCCTACGAGCAGTACTTC	CASSRNPSSYEQYF
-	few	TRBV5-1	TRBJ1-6	TGCGCCAGCAGCGACGGATCGCCGAGCTCCTATAATTCACCCCTCCACTTT	CASSDGSPSSYNSPLHF
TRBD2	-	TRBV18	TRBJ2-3	TGTGCCAGCTCGTCTACTAGCGGGACTGATACGCAGTATTTT	CASSSTSGTDTQYF
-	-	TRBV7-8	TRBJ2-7	TGTGCCAGCAGCGCCACGTCCTTAGGCCCCACGGGCGAGCAGTACTTC	CASSATSLGPTGEQYF
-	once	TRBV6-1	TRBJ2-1	TGTGCCAGCAGTGTGGGGGTTTGGCGGTTCTTC	CASSVGVWRFF
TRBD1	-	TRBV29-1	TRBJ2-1	TGCAGCGTTGAGGGAAGGACAGGGGAGATCAATGAGCAGTTCTTC	CSVEGRTGEINEQFF
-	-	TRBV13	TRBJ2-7	TGTGCCAGCAGCCAGTCAAGGCTAGCGTCAAGGGAGCAGTACTTC	CASSQSRLASREQYF
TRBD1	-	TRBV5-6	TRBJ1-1	TGTGCCAGCAGCGGGGACAGTGCGAGGGACACTGAAGCTTTCTTT	CASSGDSARDTEAFF
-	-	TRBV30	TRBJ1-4	TGTGCCTGGAACCCCAATCGGGGGAAGGAAAAACTGTTTTTT	CAWNPNRGKEKLFF
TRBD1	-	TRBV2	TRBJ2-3	TGTGCCAGCAGTTCAGACAGGGCGACAGATACGCAGTATTTT	CASSSDRATDTQYF
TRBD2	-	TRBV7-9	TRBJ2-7	TGTGCCAGCAGCTTAGAGGCGGGGGGTTATGAGCAGTACTTC	CASSLEAGGYEQYF
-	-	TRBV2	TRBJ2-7	TGTGCCAGCAGTGAAGCGAGGAGGGGGCGGTACTTC	CASSEARRGRYF
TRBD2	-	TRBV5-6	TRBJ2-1	TGTGCCAGCAGCTTGCCCCCACTAGCGGGTTACAATGAGCAGTTCTTC	CASSLPPLAGYNEQFF
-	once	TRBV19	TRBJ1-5	TGTGCCAGTAGTTCTGGTCAGCCCCAGCATTTT	CASSSGQPQHF
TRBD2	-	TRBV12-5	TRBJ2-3	TGTGCTAGTGGTGGCTCAAAAATGGGGGGGTACACAGATACGCAGTATTTT	CASGGSKMGGYTDTQYF
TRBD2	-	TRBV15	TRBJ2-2	TGTGCCACCAGCAGAGCCTATACTAGCGGGGTAGGGGAGCTGTTTTTT	CATSRAYTSGVGELFF
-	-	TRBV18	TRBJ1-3	TGTGCCAGCTCACCCGGTCGGCGCAGGGTGGGTGAAAACACCATATATTTT	CASSPGRRRVGENTIYF
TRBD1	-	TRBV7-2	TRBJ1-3	TGTGCCAGCAGCTTAGTAGGGACAGGGGGCTCTGGAAACACCATATATTTT	CASSLVGTGGSGNTIYF
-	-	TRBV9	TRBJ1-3	TGTGCCAGCAGCCAAGCGTTATCTGGAAACACCATATATTTT	CASSQALSGNTIYF
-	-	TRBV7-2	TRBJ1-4	TGTGCCAGCAGCCTAGCCAGATCAACTAATGAAAAACTGTTTTTT	CASSLARSTNEKLFF
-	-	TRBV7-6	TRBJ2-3	TGTGCCAGCAGCATTACCACAGATACGCAGTATTTT	CASSITTDTQYF
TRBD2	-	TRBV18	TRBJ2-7	TGTGCCGCCGGCGGGGGTGCCTACGAGCAGTACTTC	CAAGGGAYEQYF
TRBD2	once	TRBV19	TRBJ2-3	TGTGCCAGTAGTCCCGGGACTAGCGGGGGCCCCACAGATACGCAGTATTTT	CASSPGTSGGPTDTQYF
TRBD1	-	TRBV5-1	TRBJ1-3	TGCGCCAGCAGTCCTACAGGGGACTCTGGAAACACCATATATTTT	CASSPTGDSGNTIYF
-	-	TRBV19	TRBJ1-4	TGTGCCAGTAGTATCGGCCAGGGGCGGGATGAAAAACTGTTTTTT	CASSIGQGRDEKLFF
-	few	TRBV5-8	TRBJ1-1	TGTGCCAGCAGCTTGGGTAGGGGAATCGACACTGAAGCTTTCTTT	CASSLGRGIDTEAFF
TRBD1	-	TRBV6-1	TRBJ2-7	TGTGCCAGCAGTGAAGGACAGGGTGGATTCTACGAGCAGTACTTC	CASSEGQGGFYEQYF
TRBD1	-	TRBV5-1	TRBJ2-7	TGCGCCAGCAGCCTACAGGGGTCCTCCTACGAGCAGTACTTC	CASSLQGSSYEQYF
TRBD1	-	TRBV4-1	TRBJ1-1	TGCGCCAGCAGCCAAGGGCCGGTCTTACAGGGGAGGTTAAACACTGAAGCTTTCTTT	CASSQGPVLQGRLNTEAFF
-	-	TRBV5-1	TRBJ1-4	TGCGCCAGCAGCTTGGCTTATACTAATGAAAAACTGTTTTTT	CASSLAYTNEKLFF
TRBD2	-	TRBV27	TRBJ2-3	TGTGCCAGCAGTTTAGGATTGCTAGCGGCTGGGTTTCTGGATACGCAGTATTTT	CASSLGLLAAGFLDTQYF
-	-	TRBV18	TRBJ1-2	TGTGCCAGCTCACCAGTGACGGGGGCCTATGGCTACACCTTC	CASSPVTGAYGYTF
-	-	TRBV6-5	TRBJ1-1	TGTGCCAGCAGCGATAGCCGTAAGGGAGGCACTGAAGCTTTCTTT	CASSDSRKGGTEAFF
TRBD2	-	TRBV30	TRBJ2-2	TGTGCCTGGCCCTTGAGGAGCGGGGGCCGGAACACCGGGGAGCTGTTTTTT	CAWPLRSGGRNTGELFF
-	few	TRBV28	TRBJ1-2	TGTGCCAGCAGTATTACAGGGACGAGTGGCTACACCTTC	CASSITGTSGYTF
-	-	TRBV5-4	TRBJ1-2	TGTGCCAGCAGCTTGAGGTTCCAGGGAGGGTATGGCTACACCTTC	CASSLRFQGGYGYTF
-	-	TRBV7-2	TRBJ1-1	TGTGCCAGCAGCTTAACAGGGATTGAAGCTTTCTTT	CASSLTGIEAFF
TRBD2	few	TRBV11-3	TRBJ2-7	TGTGCCAGCAGCCTCCGGGGGAGGGGCCTTTCCTACGAGCAGTACTTC	CASSLRGRGLSYEQYF
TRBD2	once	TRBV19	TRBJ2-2	TGTGCCAGTAGTATCCTTAGCGGGAGGGTAACAGGCGGGGAGCTGTTTTTT	CASSILSGRVTGGELFF
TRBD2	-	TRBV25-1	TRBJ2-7	TGTGCCAGCAGTGAAACCGGGACTAAGACCTACGAGCAGTACTTC	CASSETGTKTYEQYF
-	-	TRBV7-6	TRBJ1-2	TGTGCCAGCACCTCCCGGGCGGGCGACTATGGCTACACCTTC	CASTSRAGDYGYTF
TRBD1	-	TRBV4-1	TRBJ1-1	TGCGCCAGCAGCCACCAGAGGGCAGGGGGGGAGAGGGGTATCCAGAAACCAGGAGCTTTCTTT	CASSHQRAGGERGIQKPGAFF
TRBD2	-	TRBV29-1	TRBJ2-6	TGCAGCGTTGCCCGGGGAGGGGCCGGTGGGGCCAACGTCCTGACTTTC	CSVARGGAGGANVLTF
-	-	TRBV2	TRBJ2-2	TGTGCCAGCAGCCGGTACTACTCGAACACCGGGGAGCTGTTTTTT	CASSRYYSNTGELFF
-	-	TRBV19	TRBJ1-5	TGTGCCAGTAGTTTAGGACGGAACAATCAGCCCCAGCATTTT	CASSLGRNNQPQHF
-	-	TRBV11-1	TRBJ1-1	TGTGCCAGCAGCTTAGGGACAGAGGGAGGAAGAGCTGAAGCTTTCTTT	CASSLGTEGGRAEAFF
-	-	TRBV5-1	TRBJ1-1	TGCGCCAGCAGCTCCGGACGGGGGACGGCGAACACTGAAGCTTTCTTT	CASSSGRGTANTEAFF
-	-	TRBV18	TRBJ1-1	TGTGCCAGCTCACCACCTAGAAACCAGAACACTGAAGCTTTCTTT	CASSPPRNQNTEAFF
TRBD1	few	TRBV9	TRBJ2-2	TGTGCCAGCAGCCCCCAGGGGGCAACGAACACCGGGGAGCTGTTTTTT	CASSPQGATNTGELFF
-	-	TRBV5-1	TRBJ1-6	TGCGCCAGCAGACGGGTTAATAATTCACCCCTCCACTTT	CASRRVNNSPLHF
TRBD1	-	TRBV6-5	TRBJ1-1	TGTGCCAGCAGCTCGTACAGGGGGCGGACTGAAGCTTTCTTT	CASSSYRGRTEAFF